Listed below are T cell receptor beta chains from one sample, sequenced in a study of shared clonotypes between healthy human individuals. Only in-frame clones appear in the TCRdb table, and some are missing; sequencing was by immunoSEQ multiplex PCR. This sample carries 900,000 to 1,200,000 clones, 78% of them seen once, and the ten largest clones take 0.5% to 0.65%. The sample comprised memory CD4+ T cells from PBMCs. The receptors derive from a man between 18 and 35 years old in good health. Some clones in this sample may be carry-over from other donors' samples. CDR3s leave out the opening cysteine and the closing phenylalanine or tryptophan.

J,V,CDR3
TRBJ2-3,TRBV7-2,ASSLPPRDTQY
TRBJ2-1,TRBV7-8,ASSLERASYNEQF
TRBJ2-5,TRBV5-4,ASSLLQEAGRRETQY
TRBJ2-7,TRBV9,ASSVGSSGYSSYEQY
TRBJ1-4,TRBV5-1,ASSLGQGLTNEKLF
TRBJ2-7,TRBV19,ASSIGDRTAYEQY
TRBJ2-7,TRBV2,ASIPGTGGYEQY
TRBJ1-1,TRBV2,ASSEGSLNTEAF
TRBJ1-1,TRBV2,ASSEGFEAF
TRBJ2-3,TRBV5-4,ASSPRYSERSTDTQY
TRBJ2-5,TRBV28,ASNYGGAVQETQY
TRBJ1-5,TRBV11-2,ASSLDRAAQPQH
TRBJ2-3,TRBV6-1,ASTDPTASTDTQY
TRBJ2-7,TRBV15,ATSASGDSYEQY
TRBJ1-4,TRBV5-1,ASSLDSRGGEKLF
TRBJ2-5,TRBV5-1,ASSPRGGLETQY
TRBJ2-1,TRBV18,ASSPYANEQF
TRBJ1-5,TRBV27,ASSLEPSTGGPQH